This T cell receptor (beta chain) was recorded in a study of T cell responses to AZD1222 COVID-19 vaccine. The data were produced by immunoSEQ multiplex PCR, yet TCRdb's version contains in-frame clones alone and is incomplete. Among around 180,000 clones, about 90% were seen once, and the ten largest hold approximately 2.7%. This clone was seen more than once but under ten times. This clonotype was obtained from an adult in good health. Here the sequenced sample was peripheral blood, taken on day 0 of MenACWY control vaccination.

This CDR3 is CASSGGQGGGELFF. The DNA of the CDR3 is TGCGCCAGCAGCGGGGGACAGGGAGGCGGGGAGCTGTTTTTT. The chain is built from TRBV5-1 and TRBJ2-2, with TRBD1 matching 9 bases. CDR1 is SGHRS and CDR2 is YFSETQ in the germline V gene. The CDR3 contains 14 residues. Trimming at V came to 4 bases and at J to 7 bases, leaving 5 bases not matched to a gene.